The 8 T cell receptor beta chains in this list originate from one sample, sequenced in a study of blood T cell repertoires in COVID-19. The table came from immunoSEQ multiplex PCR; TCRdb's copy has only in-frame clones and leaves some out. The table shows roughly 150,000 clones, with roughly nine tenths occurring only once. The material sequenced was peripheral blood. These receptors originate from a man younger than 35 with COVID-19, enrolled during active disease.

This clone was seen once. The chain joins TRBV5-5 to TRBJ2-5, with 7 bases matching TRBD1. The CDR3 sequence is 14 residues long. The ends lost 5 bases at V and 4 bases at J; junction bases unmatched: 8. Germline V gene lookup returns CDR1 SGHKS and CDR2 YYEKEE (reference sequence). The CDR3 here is CASSQRGLLETQYF. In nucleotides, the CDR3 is TGTGCCAGCAGTCAAAGGGGGCTTCTAGAGACCCAGTACTTC.

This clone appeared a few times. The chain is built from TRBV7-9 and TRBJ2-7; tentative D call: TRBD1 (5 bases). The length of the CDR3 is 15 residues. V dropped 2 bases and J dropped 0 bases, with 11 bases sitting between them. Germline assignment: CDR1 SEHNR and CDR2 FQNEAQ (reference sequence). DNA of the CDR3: TGTGCCAGCAGCTTATCACGGACAAACTCCTACGAGCAGTACTTC. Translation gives CASSLSRTNSYEQYF.

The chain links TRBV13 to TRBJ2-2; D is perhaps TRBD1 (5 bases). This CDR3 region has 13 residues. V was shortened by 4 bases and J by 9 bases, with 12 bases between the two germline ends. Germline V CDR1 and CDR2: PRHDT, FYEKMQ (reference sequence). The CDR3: CASSSDTGWELFF. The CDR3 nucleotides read TGTGCCAGCAGCTCCGACACAGGTTGGGAGCTGTTTTTT.

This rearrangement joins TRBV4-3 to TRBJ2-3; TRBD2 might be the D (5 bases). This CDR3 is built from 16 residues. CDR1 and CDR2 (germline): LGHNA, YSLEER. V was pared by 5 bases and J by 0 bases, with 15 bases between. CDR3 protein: CASSTLPGISTDTQYF. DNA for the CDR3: TGCGCCAGCAGCACCCTTCCGGGGATAAGCACAGATACGCAGTATTTT.

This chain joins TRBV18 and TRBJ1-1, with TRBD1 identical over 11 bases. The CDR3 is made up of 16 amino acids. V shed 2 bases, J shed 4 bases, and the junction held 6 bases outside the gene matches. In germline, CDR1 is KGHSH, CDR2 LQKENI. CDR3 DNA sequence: TGTGCCAGCTCACCAGTTCTAGGGACAGGGGGCACTGAAGCTTTCTTT. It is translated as CASSPVLGTGGTEAFF.

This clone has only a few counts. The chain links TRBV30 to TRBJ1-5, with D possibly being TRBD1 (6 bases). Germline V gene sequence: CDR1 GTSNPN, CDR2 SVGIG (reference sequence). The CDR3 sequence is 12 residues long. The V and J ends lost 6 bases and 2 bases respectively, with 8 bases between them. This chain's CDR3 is CACNRGNQPQHF. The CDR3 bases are TGTGCCTGCAACAGGGGCAATCAGCCCCAGCATTTT.

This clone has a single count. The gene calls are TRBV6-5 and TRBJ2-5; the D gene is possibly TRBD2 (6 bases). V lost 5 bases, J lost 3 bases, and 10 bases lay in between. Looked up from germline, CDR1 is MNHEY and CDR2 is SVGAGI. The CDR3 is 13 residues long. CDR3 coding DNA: TGTGCCAGCAGTCTAGGAGGGAAAGAGACCCAGTACTTC. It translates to CASSLGGKETQYF.

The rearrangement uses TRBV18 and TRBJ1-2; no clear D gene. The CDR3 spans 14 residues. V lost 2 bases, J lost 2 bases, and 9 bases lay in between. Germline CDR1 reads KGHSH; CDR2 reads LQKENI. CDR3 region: CASSPGSANYGYTF. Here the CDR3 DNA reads TGTGCCAGCTCACCAGGGAGCGCCAACTATGGCTACACCTTC.